One sample yielded the 3 T cell receptor beta chains listed below, sequenced in a study of blood T cell repertoires in COVID-19. Repertoires were generated with immunoSEQ multiplex PCR, while TCRdb's copy carries only in-frame clones and drops some. The sample has about 160,000 clones; more than 75% are singletons. Sequences were obtained from peripheral blood. The receptors shown here come from a man between 40 and 49 years old with acute or convalescent COVID-19.

The chain joins TRBV6-5 to TRBJ1-5, with 9 nucleotides matching TRBD1. The CDR3 loop spans 15 amino acids. Per germline, CDR1 MNHEY and CDR2 SVGAGI. The ends lost 4 bases at V and 2 bases at J; junction bases unmatched: 3. This chain's CDR3 is CASSSGQGGNQPQHF. Written as DNA, the CDR3 is TGTGCCAGCAGTTCGGGACAGGGCGGCAATCAGCCCCAGCATTTT.

This chain uses TRBV11-2 with TRBJ1-2; D not certain. V was trimmed by 5 bases and J by 12 bases, leaving 19 bases between them. CDR1 SGHAT and CDR2 FQNNGV come from the germline V gene. The CDR3 totals 13 residues. CDR3 sequence: CASSQGVRDQHTF. The DNA for the CDR3 is TGTGCCAGCAGCCAAGGCGTGAGGGATCAACACACCTTC.

The chain carries TRBV7-3 and TRBJ1-1, with 7 bases matching TRBD1. CDR3 size: 14 residues. Per germline, CDR1 SGHTA and CDR2 FQGTGA. Germline trimming cut 0 bases from V and 10 bases from J; bases unmatched to any gene: 8. CDR3 protein: CASSLTGWAGGAFF. DNA for the CDR3: TGTGCCAGCAGCTTAACGGGATGGGCAGGGGGAGCTTTCTTT.